Listed below are T cell receptor beta chains from one sample, sequenced in a study of beta chain features in type 1 diabetes. Produced via immunoSEQ multiplex PCR; TCRdb's table is partial and in-frame only. The sample lists 160,000 or so clones, approximately 9.1% occurring once. Sequencing was done on a sample of central memory CD4+ T cells from blood. All receptors come from a woman between 18 and 29 years old in good health. CDR3s include the opening cysteine and the closing phenylalanine or tryptophan. The D gene is left open where the match is weak. Only some rows state a clone size, as once, few, many or a class for expanded clones.

clone_size: few
v_call: TRBV7-2
d_call: TRBD2
j_call: TRBJ2-3
cdr3_nt: TGTGCCAGCAGCCGAAACGGGGGGGCACGAGATACGCAGTATTTT
cdr3_aa: CASSRNGGARDTQYF

clone_size: few
v_call: TRBV29-1
d_call: -
j_call: TRBJ2-1
cdr3_nt: TGCAGCGTTGAAGAATGGTGGAGGGCCAATTACAATGAGCAGTTCTTC
cdr3_aa: CSVEEWWRANYNEQFF

clone_size: few
v_call: TRBV6-1
d_call: TRBD2
j_call: TRBJ2-1
cdr3_nt: TGTGCCAGCAGTCTAACTAGCGGGAGCATGAATGAGCAGTTCTTC
cdr3_aa: CASSLTSGSMNEQFF

clone_size: -
v_call: TRBV9
d_call: TRBD2
j_call: TRBJ2-1
cdr3_nt: TGTGCCAGCAGCCCCGGGGGGTCGCCCTCCTACAATGAGCAGTTCTTC
cdr3_aa: CASSPGGSPSYNEQFF

clone_size: -
v_call: TRBV7-2
d_call: -
j_call: TRBJ2-5
cdr3_nt: TGTGCCAGCAGCTCTCCTGGGGGCCCCCAAGAGACCCAGTACTTC
cdr3_aa: CASSSPGGPQETQYF

clone_size: -
v_call: TRBV25-1
d_call: -
j_call: TRBJ1-3
cdr3_nt: TGTGCCAGCAGTGATGCACGGTCCTCTGGAAACACCATATATTTT
cdr3_aa: CASSDARSSGNTIYF

clone_size: -
v_call: TRBV2
d_call: -
j_call: TRBJ1-1
cdr3_nt: TGTGCCAGCAGTGAACAGGGTAACACTGAAGCTTTCTTT
cdr3_aa: CASSEQGNTEAFF

clone_size: few
v_call: TRBV29-1
d_call: -
j_call: TRBJ1-3
cdr3_nt: TGCAGCGTTGCAGTAGGGACATCTTCTGGAAACACCATATATTTT
cdr3_aa: CSVAVGTSSGNTIYF

clone_size: -
v_call: TRBV5-4
d_call: TRBD1
j_call: TRBJ1-2
cdr3_nt: TGTGCCAGCAGACCAGAAATCCGGGACAGGGTAGGCTACACCTTC
cdr3_aa: CASRPEIRDRVGYTF

clone_size: few
v_call: TRBV9
d_call: TRBD1
j_call: TRBJ2-1
cdr3_nt: TGTGCCAGCAGCCGGACAGGGGGCTACAATGAGCAGTTCTTC
cdr3_aa: CASSRTGGYNEQFF

clone_size: -
v_call: TRBV5-1
d_call: TRBD1
j_call: TRBJ2-7
cdr3_nt: TGCGCCAGCAGCTCCCAGGGGGTCGAGCAGTACTTC
cdr3_aa: CASSSQGVEQYF

clone_size: -
v_call: TRBV27
d_call: -
j_call: TRBJ2-3
cdr3_nt: TGTGCCAGCAGTTCCCCCTGGGGGGGCACAGATACGCAGTATTTT
cdr3_aa: CASSSPWGGTDTQYF

clone_size: -
v_call: TRBV30
d_call: TRBD1
j_call: TRBJ2-5
cdr3_nt: TGTGCCTGGGACAGGGTATGGGCAGAGACCCAGTACTTC
cdr3_aa: CAWDRVWAETQYF

clone_size: -
v_call: TRBV2
d_call: TRBD1
j_call: TRBJ2-4
cdr3_nt: TGTGCCAGCAGTACGGGACAGTGGGGGAATAACATTCAGTACTTC
cdr3_aa: CASSTGQWGNNIQYF

clone_size: -
v_call: TRBV7-8
d_call: TRBD2
j_call: TRBJ2-5
cdr3_nt: TGTGCCAGCAGTGGGGGGGTAGCGGGGATCCAAGAGACCCAGTACTTC
cdr3_aa: CASSGGVAGIQETQYF

clone_size: -
v_call: TRBV27
d_call: TRBD1
j_call: TRBJ1-2
cdr3_nt: TGTGCCAGCAGTTTAGGGACAGGGGGCTTAGGCTACACCTTC
cdr3_aa: CASSLGTGGLGYTF

clone_size: -
v_call: TRBV18
d_call: TRBD1
j_call: TRBJ2-4
cdr3_nt: TGTGCCAGCTCCCCGGGACAGGGGTCCCAGAACATTCAGTACTTC
cdr3_aa: CASSPGQGSQNIQYF

clone_size: few
v_call: TRBV5-4
d_call: TRBD1
j_call: TRBJ2-7
cdr3_nt: TGTGCCAGCAGCCTTGGGACAGGGCCCACCTACGAGCAGTACTTC
cdr3_aa: CASSLGTGPTYEQYF

clone_size: -
v_call: TRBV4-1
d_call: -
j_call: TRBJ2-2
cdr3_nt: TGCGCCAGCAGCGATAGTTTAGGTGCGGGGAACACCGGGGAGCTGTTTTTT
cdr3_aa: CASSDSLGAGNTGELFF

clone_size: -
v_call: TRBV2
d_call: TRBD1
j_call: TRBJ1-1
cdr3_nt: TGTGCCAGCAGTGAAGACAGGGGGAGCACTGAAGCTTTCTTT
cdr3_aa: CASSEDRGSTEAFF

clone_size: -
v_call: TRBV5-1
d_call: TRBD2
j_call: TRBJ2-3
cdr3_nt: TGCGCCAGCAGAGCGGGACTAGCGTCGGGGAGGACAGATACGCAGTATTTT
cdr3_aa: CASRAGLASGRTDTQYF

clone_size: few
v_call: TRBV5-1
d_call: TRBD2
j_call: TRBJ2-1
cdr3_nt: TGCGCCAGCAGCTTGGTCCTACAGCGGGAGTACAATGAGCAGTTCTTC
cdr3_aa: CASSLVLQREYNEQFF

clone_size: few
v_call: TRBV2
d_call: -
j_call: TRBJ1-2
cdr3_nt: TGTGCCAGCTCCTTGGGCTCAGGGCGCGGCTACACCTTC
cdr3_aa: CASSLGSGRGYTF

clone_size: many
v_call: TRBV11-2
d_call: TRBD2
j_call: TRBJ2-7
cdr3_nt: TGTGCCAGCAGCTCCCGACTAGCGGGAGTCTACGAGCAGTACTTC
cdr3_aa: CASSSRLAGVYEQYF

clone_size: few
v_call: TRBV18
d_call: -
j_call: TRBJ1-6
cdr3_nt: TGTGCCAGCTCACCCGAGACAACAGCGGGAAATTCACCCCTCCACTTT
cdr3_aa: CASSPETTAGNSPLHF

clone_size: -
v_call: TRBV4-2
d_call: -
j_call: TRBJ2-1
cdr3_nt: TGTGCCAGCAGCCAAGTGATTAGGGGGAATGAGCAGTTCTTC
cdr3_aa: CASSQVIRGNEQFF